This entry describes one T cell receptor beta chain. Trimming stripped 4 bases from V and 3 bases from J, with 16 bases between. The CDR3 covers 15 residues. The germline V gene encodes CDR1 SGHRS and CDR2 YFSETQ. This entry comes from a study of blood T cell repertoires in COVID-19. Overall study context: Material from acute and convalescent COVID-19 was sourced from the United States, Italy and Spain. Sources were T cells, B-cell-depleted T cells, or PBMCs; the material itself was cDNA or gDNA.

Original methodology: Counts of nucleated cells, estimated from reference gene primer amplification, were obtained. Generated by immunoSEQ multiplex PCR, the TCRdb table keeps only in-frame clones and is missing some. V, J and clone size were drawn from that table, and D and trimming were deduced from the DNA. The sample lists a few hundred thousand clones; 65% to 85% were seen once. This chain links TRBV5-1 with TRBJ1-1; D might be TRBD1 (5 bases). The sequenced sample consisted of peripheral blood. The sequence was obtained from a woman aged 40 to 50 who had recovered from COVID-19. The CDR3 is CASSLLGRGDTEAFF. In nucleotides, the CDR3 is TGCGCCAGCAGCCTTCTCGGGCGGGGGGACACTGAAGCTTTCTTT.